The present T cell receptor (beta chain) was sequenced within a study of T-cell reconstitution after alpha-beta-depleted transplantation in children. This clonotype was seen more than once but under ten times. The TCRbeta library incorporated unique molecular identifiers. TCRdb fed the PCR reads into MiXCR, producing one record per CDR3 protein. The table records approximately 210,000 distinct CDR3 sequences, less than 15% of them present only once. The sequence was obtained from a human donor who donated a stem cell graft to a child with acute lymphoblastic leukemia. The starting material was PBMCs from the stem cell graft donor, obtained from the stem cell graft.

The CDR3 region has the DNA TGCGCCAGCAGCTCGGCCGGGACCGCGTACAATGAGCAGTTCTTC. It yields the protein CASSSAGTAYNEQFF. The chain recombines TRBV5-1 with TRBJ2-1; D is perhaps TRBD1 or TRBD2 (5 bases each). Germline V gene data show CDR1 as SGHRS and CDR2 as YFSETQ. CDR3 length equals 15 residues. Trimming pared 3 bases from V and 4 bases from J, leaving 14 bases between.